Each of the 23 T cell receptor beta chains below was sequenced from the same sample in a study of shared clonotypes between healthy human individuals. The naive CD8 population came from CD45RO-negative cells selected for CCR7, without terminally differentiated effector memory CD45RA+ cells. Profiled with immunoSEQ multiplex PCR; TCRdb holds only in-frame clones, not every one. There are some 1,900,000 clones in the sample; approximately 94% occur only once, and roughly 1% lies in the top ten. The material sequenced was naive CD8+ T cells sorted from blood. These receptors were obtained from a young man in good health.

V usage is TRBV29-1 and J usage is TRBJ2-3; a weak D match, TRBD2 (5 bases). CDR1 SQVTM and CDR2 ANQGSEA come from the germline V gene. Trimming cost V 5 bases and J 0 bases, with 24 bases left between them. The CDR3 has 18 amino acids. The CDR3 here is CSVPLPMNSAISTDTQYF. In nucleotides, the CDR3 is TGCAGCGTTCCTTTACCCATGAATAGCGCGATTAGCACAGATACGCAGTATTTT.

The chain has TRBV1 and TRBJ1-1. TRBV1 is a recognized pseudogene. The CDR3 is 20 amino acids. The CDR3 loop reads CTSSHYRQRDHPLCDTEAFF. The CDR3 nucleotides are TGCACCAGCAGCCATTACCGTCAACGGGACCACCCGCTTTGTGACACTGAAGCTTTCTTT.

The J gene is TRBJ2-7, the V gene TRBV5-4; D call uncertain. Germline CDR1 SGHNT, CDR2 YYREEE (reference sequence). Trimming removed 2 bases from V and 4 bases from J, with 13 bases in between. This CDR3 region has 14 residues. The DNA for the CDR3 is TGTGCCAGCAGCTTAGGCCCTTTACTGTACGAGCAGTACTTC. Its protein is CASSLGPLLYEQYF.

In nucleotides, the CDR3 is TGTGCCAGCAGCACCTTACAGGGGGCCTCCCACACAGATACGCAGTATTTT. It translates to CASSTLQGASHTDTQYF. V is TRBV5-6 and J is TRBJ2-3, with 9 bases matching TRBD1. The trim removed 4 bases at V and 2 bases at J, leaving 11 bases unmatched. In germline, CDR1 is SGHDT, CDR2 YYEEEE. There are 17 residues in the CDR3.

The chain employs TRBV27 and TRBJ2-2; D ambiguous. Trimming pared 5 bases from V and 0 bases from J, leaving 16 bases between. CDR1 and CDR2 from the germline V gene are MNHEY and SMNVEV (reference sequence). This CDR3 region has 17 residues. CDR3 residues: CASSRLEELANTGELFF. The DNA for the CDR3 is TGTGCCAGCAGTCGTCTAGAGGAATTGGCGAACACCGGGGAGCTGTTTTTT.

The gene calls are TRBV6-6 and TRBJ2-7; D is uncertain. V was shortened by 6 bases and J by 3 bases, with 12 bases between the two germline ends. CDR3 length equals 13 residues. Germline values: CDR1 MNHNY, CDR2 SVGAGI (reference sequence). In nucleotides, the CDR3 is TGTGCCAGCAGAGACACTCAAGGCTACGAGCAGTACTTC. Amino acid sequence: CASRDTQGYEQYF.

This chain connects TRBV4-1 to TRBJ2-1; the D gene is possibly TRBD2 (6 bases). Trimming left V 1 base short and J 4 bases short, with 11 bases between. The CDR3 extends over 15 amino acids. Germline V CDR1 and CDR2: MGHRA, YSYEKL. The CDR3 DNA is TGCGCCAGCAGCCAAGGGGGGGAGTTTTACAATGAGCAGTTCTTC. Protein product: CASSQGGEFYNEQFF.

The chain couples TRBV2 to TRBJ2-5; D is perhaps TRBD1 (6 bases). With the DNA end fitting TRBJ2-7 better, the J assignment may be wrong. This CDR3 is built from 15 residues. CDR1 and CDR2 from the germline V gene are SNHLY and FYNNEI. The CDR3 sequence is CASSGTPDSPYEQYF. CDR3 nucleotides: TGTGCCAGCAGCGGGACACCGGATTCCCCCTACGAGCAGTACTTC.

The chain has TRBV4-3 and TRBJ2-2, with a possible D match to TRBD2 (6 bases). This CDR3 has 14 amino acids. V was trimmed by 4 bases and J by 7 bases, leaving 13 bases between them. Germline V gene lookup returns CDR1 LGHNA and CDR2 YSLEER. The CDR3 region is CASSLGRGSGELFF. CDR3 DNA: TGCGCCAGCAGCCTCGGACGGGGGAGCGGGGAGCTGTTTTTT.

To note about this clone: This sample includes further DNA sequences coding for the same CDR3. The chain links TRBV6-5 to TRBJ2-7; D call uncertain. CDR3 length: 11 residues. Germline V gives CDR1 MNHEY, CDR2 SVGAGI. Trimming took 0 bases from V and 5 from J, leaving 2 bases between them. The CDR3 is CASSYSDEQYF. CDR3 coding DNA: TGTGCCAGCAGTTACTCGGACGAGCAGTACTTC.

Concerning this clone itself: The sample carries other DNA sequences with the same CDR3. The gene calls are TRBV6-5 and TRBJ1-5; D unclear. CDR1 and CDR2 (germline): MNHEY, SVGAGI. CDR3 size: 13 residues. V gave up 2 bases and J gave up 4 bases, with 6 bases separating them. The CDR3 DNA sequence: TGTGCCAGCAGTTACGGAATTAATCAGCCCCAGCATTTT. This gives the protein CASSYGINQPQHF.

The chain joins TRBV6-1 to TRBJ2-7; TRBD2 aligns across 9 bases. Germline loops: CDR1 MNHNS, CDR2 SASEGT. The CDR3 covers 15 residues. Trimming at V came to 2 bases and at J to 5 bases, leaving 7 bases not matched to a gene. The CDR3 nucleotides read TGTGCCAGCAGTGAATATGTAGCGGGAGCCGACGAGCAGTACTTC. This codes for CASSEYVAGADEQYF.

The rearrangement links TRBV27 to TRBJ1-1; tentative D call: TRBD1 (6 bases). CDR1 is MNHEY and CDR2 is SMNVEV in the germline V gene (reference sequence). Trimming pared 6 bases from V and 3 bases from J, leaving 17 bases between. The CDR3 has 15 residues. In DNA form, the CDR3 reads TGTGCCAGCAGCCACTCGGCCAGGGGCGACACTGAAGCTTTCTTT. As protein: CASSHSARGDTEAFF.

The V call is TRBV6-1, the J call TRBJ2-5; TRBD1 matches 8 bases. Unmatched junction bases numbered 8, after V lost 9 bases and J lost 5 bases. Per germline, CDR1 MNHNS and CDR2 SASEGT. The CDR3 covers 13 residues. The CDR3 nucleotides are TGTGCCAGTAGCGGACAGGGCTGGGAGACCCAGTACTTC. Translating gives CASSGQGWETQYF.

In DNA form, the CDR3 reads TGTGCCAGCAGTACTTCTAGCACAGATACGCAGTATTTT. Translated: CASSTSSTDTQYF. V gene TRBV27 combines with J gene TRBJ2-3; D gene unclear. V was cut by 5 bases and J by 0 bases, with 6 bases left in between. Germline assignment: CDR1 MNHEY and CDR2 SMNVEV (reference sequence). The CDR3 totals 13 residues.

V gene TRBV11-2 combines with J gene TRBJ2-7; 9 bases line up with TRBD2. Germline V gives CDR1 SGHAT, CDR2 FQNNGV. This CDR3 region has 15 residues. V trimming: 6 bases; J trimming: 2 bases; junction bases outside the gene matches: 8. CDR3 loop: CASRVLAGLPYEQYF. CDR3 DNA: TGTGCCAGCAGAGTTCTAGCGGGACTTCCCTACGAGCAGTACTTC.

The chain links TRBV5-1 to TRBJ2-7; 11 nucleotides line up with TRBD1. Germline V gene lookup returns CDR1 SGHRS and CDR2 YFSETQ. The CDR3 runs to 16 residues. V shed 2 bases and J 2 bases; nucleotides not matched to a gene: 6. The chain's CDR3 is CASSFWAGQGAYEQYF. CDR3 nucleotide sequence: TGCGCCAGCAGCTTCTGGGCGGGACAGGGGGCCTACGAGCAGTACTTC.

The chain couples TRBV2 to TRBJ2-7; the D gene is possibly TRBD1 (5 bases). Trimming cost V 6 bases and J 0 bases, with 15 bases left between them. CDR3 length: 15 amino acids. Germline V gene data show CDR1 as SNHLY and CDR2 as FYNNEI. In DNA, the CDR3 is TGTGCCAGCAGGAATACAAGACAGCTCTCCTACGAGCAGTACTTC. It translates to CASRNTRQLSYEQYF. Complete variable domain (other parts from reference TRBV2 and TRBJ2-7): EPEVTQTPSHQVTQMGQEVILRCVPISNHLYFYWYRQILGQKVEFLVSFYNNEISEKSEIFDDQFSVERPDGSNFTLKIRSTKLEDSAMYFCASRNTRQLSYEQYFGPGTRLTVT.

CDR3 region: CASSESSVSYEQYF. The CDR3 region has the DNA TGCGCCAGCAGTGAGTCCAGCGTCTCCTACGAGCAGTACTTC. This rearrangement joins TRBV10-2 to TRBJ2-7, with D hard to call. This CDR3 has 14 residues. CDR1 WSHSY and CDR2 SAAADI come from the germline V gene. V was pared by 0 bases and J by 0 bases, with 6 bases between.

The chain joins TRBV7-8 to TRBJ1-5; possible D gene TRBD1, 6 bases. Trimming cost V 5 bases and J 4 bases, with 12 bases left between them. This CDR3 contains 14 residues. Germline CDR1 is SGHVS and CDR2 is FQNEAQ. The CDR3 region is CASSAGTPNQPQHF. CDR3 nucleotide sequence: TGTGCCAGCAGCGCGGGGACACCGAATCAGCCCCAGCATTTT.

The rearrangement links TRBV4-2 to TRBJ1-2, with a possible D match to TRBD1 (5 bases). Trimming cost V 0 bases and J 6 bases, with 14 bases left between them. The CDR3 covers 15 residues. Germline V gene data show CDR1 as LGHNA and CDR2 as YNFKEQ. The DNA for the CDR3 is TGTGCCAGCAGCCAAGATCCAGGGACCTATGATGGCTACACCTTC. Its translation is CASSQDPGTYDGYTF.

The chain couples TRBV4-3 to TRBJ2-7; D is unclear. The CDR3 sequence is 14 residues long. Germline assignment: CDR1 LGHNA and CDR2 YSLEER. V lost 2 bases and J lost 0, with 8 bases in between. DNA of the CDR3: TGCGCCAGCAGCCAATTACTGGACTCCTACGAGCAGTACTTC. Residues: CASSQLLDSYEQYF.

This clone was observed once. The chain couples TRBV6-5 to TRBJ2-7, with D unresolved. This CDR3 spans 14 amino acids. Trimming left V 7 bases short and J 0 bases short, with 13 bases between. Germline assignment: CDR1 MNHEY and CDR2 SVGAGI. The CDR3 is CASTDSRNSYEQYF. For the CDR3, the DNA is TGTGCCAGCACCGATAGCAGGAACTCCTACGAGCAGTACTTC.